This entry lists 26 T cell receptor beta chains sequenced from one sample in a study of blood T cell repertoires in COVID-19. Clones were read by immunoSEQ multiplex PCR, and TCRdb kept only the in-frame ones, dropping some. The sample records about 270,000 clones, around 89% being singletons. The material sequenced was PBMCs or T cells enriched from blood (not recorded which). The receptor set was obtained from a woman aged 45-59 years who had recovered from COVID-19.

This chain links TRBV7-2 with TRBJ1-1; 7 nucleotides line up with TRBD1. Losses at the gene ends were 3 bases for V and 0 bases for J; bases not matched to a gene: 4. The germline V gene has CDR1 SGHTA and CDR2 FQGNSA. This CDR3 comprises 15 residues. CDR3 amino acids: CASSFQGQMNTEAFF. As DNA, the CDR3 is TGTGCCAGCAGCTTCCAGGGACAGATGAACACTGAAGCTTTCTTT.

This sequence joins TRBV27 and TRBJ2-7; 8 bases are a match to TRBD2. This CDR3 has 16 residues. CDR1 is MNHEY, CDR2 SMNVEV, per germline (reference sequence). V dropped 2 bases and J dropped 2; count of bases not matched to a gene: 8. CDR3 sequence (DNA): TGTGCCAGCAGTTTAGAGGCTAGCGGGCTAACCTACGAGCAGTACTTC. Amino acids: CASSLEASGLTYEQYF.

The chain is built from TRBV2 and TRBJ1-2, with D possibly matching TRBD1 (5 bases). Trimming stripped 8 bases from V and 3 bases from J, with 13 bases between. Germline CDR1 is SNHLY and CDR2 is FYNNEI. The CDR3 length is 13 residues. The CDR3 sequence is CASGGGVDYGYTF. DNA of the CDR3: TGTGCCAGCGGGGGGGGTGTGGACTATGGCTACACCTTC. The variable domain in full, completed from reference TRBV2 and TRBJ1-2, reads EPEVTQTPSHQVTQMGQEVILRCVPISNHLYFYWYRQILGQKVEFLVSFYNNEISEKSEIFDDQFSVERPDGSNFTLKIRSTKLEDSAMYFCASGGGVDYGYTFGSGTRLTVV.

The chain recombines TRBV5-5 with TRBJ2-3, with 7 bases identical to TRBD1. The CDR3 consists of 14 residues. Trimming removed 4 bases from V and 2 bases from J; junction bases left unmatched: 4. CDR1 is SGHKS, CDR2 YYEKEE, per germline (reference sequence). CDR3 region: CASSQTGSTDTQYF. The CDR3 DNA reads as TGTGCCAGCAGCCAGACAGGGTCCACAGATACGCAGTATTTT.

This chain links TRBV30 with TRBJ2-7, with 7 bases fitting TRBD2. The J segment lost 1 base and the V segment lost 2 bases, leaving 2 bases of the junction unmatched. There are 13 residues in the CDR3. Germline V CDR1 and CDR2: GTSNPN, SVGIG (reference sequence). In DNA, the CDR3 is TGTGCCTGGAGTAGCGGGACTTCCTACGAGCAGTACTTC. Encoded protein: CAWSSGTSYEQYF.

The chain couples TRBV5-5 to TRBJ1-4; no clear D gene. Between the trimmed V and J ends, which lost 2 bases and 8 bases, there was a span of 13 bases. The germline V gene encodes CDR1 SGHKS and CDR2 YYEKEE (reference sequence). The CDR3 length is 14 residues. The CDR3 sequence is CASSLIRGREKLFF. For the CDR3, the DNA is TGTGCCAGCAGCTTAATCCGGGGAAGGGAAAAACTGTTTTTT.

This chain connects TRBV7-3 to TRBJ2-7; 14 nucleotides match TRBD2. CDR3 size: 15 residues. Germline CDR1 and CDR2: SGHTA and FQGTGA. V dropped 5 bases and J dropped 7; count of bases not matched to a gene: 7. CDR3 coding DNA: TGTGCCAGCAGCCCGGGACTAGCGGGAGCTGGGGAGCAGTACTTC. It encodes CASSPGLAGAGEQYF.

The rearrangement links TRBV7-9 to TRBJ1-6; 8 nucleotides match TRBD1. Per germline, CDR1 SEHNR and CDR2 FQNEAQ (reference sequence). V was clipped by 6 bases and J by 8 bases; unmatched bases: 15. This CDR3 has 17 residues. Written as DNA, the CDR3 is TGTGCCAGCAGTGACAGGGGAGGGGACACGGCGGATTCACCCCTCCACTTT. Its translation is CASSDRGGDTADSPLHF.

J is TRBJ1-3 and V is TRBV7-2; D unresolved. CDR1 is SGHTA and CDR2 is FQGNSA in the germline V gene. Trimming took off 6 bases at V and 0 bases at J, with 12 bases between the two ends. The CDR3 extends over 15 amino acids. The CDR3 protein is CASRSPGNSGNTIYF. DNA of the CDR3: TGTGCCAGCAGATCTCCAGGAAACTCTGGAAACACCATATATTTT.

This sequence joins TRBV21-1 and TRBJ1-5; the table's D gene call, TRBD1, was not cross checked with the DNA. TRBV21-1 has pseudogene status. The CDR3 sequence is 18 residues long. This CDR3 reads CASSKGVGDRGPPQPQHF. The CDR3 DNA sequence: TGTGCCAGCAGCAAAGGGGTCGGGGACAGGGGGCCTCCTCAGCCCCAGCATTTT.

CDR3 protein: CASSVGLGPDTQYF. The CDR3, as DNA: TGTGCCAGCAGTGTTGGTCTAGGCCCCGATACGCAGTATTTT. The chain couples TRBV2 to TRBJ2-3, with D unresolved. The CDR3 covers 14 residues. CDR1 is SNHLY, CDR2 FYNNEI, per germline. Deletions cut 4 bases from V and 6 bases from J, with 14 bases between.

This chain connects TRBV7-6 to TRBJ1-4; maybe TRBD1 (5 bases). This CDR3 region has 15 residues. The ends were cut back, 1 base at V and 3 bases at J, with 9 bases in the middle. Germline V lookup: CDR1 SGHVS, CDR2 FNYEAQ. The CDR3 region is CASSLEAGSNEKLFF. CDR3 sequence (DNA): TGTGCCAGCAGCTTAGAGGCAGGGTCTAATGAAAAACTGTTTTTT.

V and J are TRBV28 and TRBJ2-7; perhaps TRBD1 as D (6 bases). In germline, CDR1 is MDHEN, CDR2 SYDVKM. CDR3 length: 14 amino acids. Trimming took off 3 bases at V and 2 bases at J, with 11 bases between the two ends. As DNA, the CDR3 is TGTGCCAGCAGTTTGGAGGACAGAACCTACGAGCAGTACTTC. This encodes CASSLEDRTYEQYF. Looking up the rest from reference TRBV28 and TRBJ2-7 gives the full variable domain: DVKVTQSSRYLVKRTGEKVFLECVQDMDHENMFWYRQDPGLGLRLIYFSYDVKMKEKGDIPEGYSVSREKKERFSLILESASTNQTSMYLCASSLEDRTYEQYFGPGTRLTVT.

The gene calls are TRBV7-3 and TRBJ2-2; TRBD2 aligns across 8 bases. With V trimmed by 5 bases and J by 5 bases, 7 bases remained unmatched. Per germline, CDR1 SGHTA and CDR2 FQGTGA. The CDR3 length is 15 residues. The CDR3 sequence is CASSRPGLGTGELFF. The CDR3 DNA sequence: TGTGCCAGCAGCCGTCCGGGACTAGGAACCGGGGAGCTGTTTTTT.

DNA for the CDR3: TGCAGCGGCCGGGACAGACTGAACACTGAAGCTTTCTTT. Translation: CSGRDRLNTEAFF. V gene TRBV29-1 combines with J gene TRBJ1-1; 7 positions match TRBD1. Germline-derived CDR1 and CDR2 are SQVTM and ANQGSEA. This CDR3 contains 13 residues. V lost 7 bases and J lost 0; bases outside the gene matches: 5.

This chain links TRBV2 with TRBJ2-2; 7 bases are shared with TRBD2. The CDR3 loop spans 16 amino acids. Germline V CDR1 and CDR2: SNHLY, FYNNEI. J gave up 7 bases and V 6 bases, and 14 bases lay outside the gene matches. CDR3 region: CASSALVGGPHGELFF. The CDR3 region has the DNA TGTGCCAGCAGCGCCTTGGTGGGAGGGCCTCACGGGGAGCTGTTTTTT.

The rearrangement links TRBV7-2 to TRBJ2-7, with a tentative D call TRBD1 (5 bases). This CDR3 has 15 amino acids. Trimming took off 0 bases at V and 4 bases at J, with 13 bases between the two ends. CDR1 is SGHTA and CDR2 is FQGNSA in the germline V gene. This chain's CDR3 is CASSLAAGILYEQYF. The CDR3, as DNA: TGTGCCAGCAGCTTAGCTGCAGGGATCCTGTACGAGCAGTACTTC.

This clone was found once. The genes are TRBV21-1 and TRBJ2-7; the tabulated D call, TRBD1, remains unverified against the DNA. TRBV21-1 is labeled a pseudogene. CDR3 size: 13 residues. The CDR3 loop is CASSKDDSYEQYF. The CDR3 nucleotides read TGTGCCAGCAGCAAAGACGACAGCTACGAGCAGTACTTC.

The chain recombines TRBV20-1 with TRBJ1-1, with a possible D match to TRBD1 (5 bases). Trimming shortened V by 3 bases and J by 7 bases, and 6 bases separated the two germline ends. The CDR3 is 10 amino acids. Germline V gene sequence: CDR1 DFQATT, CDR2 SNEGSKA (reference sequence). CDR3 DNA: TGCAGTGCTAGGACAGTTGAAGCTTTCTTT. Protein sequence: CSARTVEAFF.

V gene TRBV5-1 combines with J gene TRBJ2-1, with 10 bases identical to TRBD2. The CDR3 loop spans 15 amino acids. Germline V gene sequence: CDR1 SGHRS, CDR2 YFSETQ. V gave up 3 bases and J gave up 7 bases; unmatched junction bases: 7. The CDR3 protein is CASSYLAGVTNEQFF. In DNA form, the CDR3 reads TGCGCCAGCAGCTACCTAGCGGGAGTTACGAATGAGCAGTTCTTC.

This clone showed up just once. The rearrangement uses TRBV5-4 and TRBJ2-2; 7 bases map to TRBD2. In germline, CDR1 is SGHNT, CDR2 YYREEE (reference sequence). The J segment lost 0 bases and the V segment lost 5 bases, leaving 7 bases of the junction unmatched. CDR3 length equals 16 residues. This CDR3 reads CASRSGGLANTGELFF. DNA for the CDR3: TGTGCCAGCAGATCGGGTGGACTAGCGAACACCGGGGAGCTGTTTTTT.

This clone has a single count. The CDR3 DNA follows: TGCGCCAGCAGCCAACAGGAAAAACTGTTTTTT. Protein sequence: CASSQQEKLFF. V and J are TRBV4-3 and TRBJ1-4; no reliable D call. Trimming took 2 bases from V and 8 from J, leaving 3 bases between them. Germline V gene data show CDR1 as LGHNA and CDR2 as YSLEER. The CDR3 has 11 residues.

This clone was detected only a few times. The CDR3 protein is CASSQARTGPNYGYTF. The DNA of the CDR3 is TGCGCCAGCAGCCAAGCCCGGACAGGCCCGAACTATGGCTACACCTTC. V gene TRBV4-1 combines with J gene TRBJ1-2; 7 positions match TRBD1. Germline assignment: CDR1 MGHRA and CDR2 YSYEKL. V lost 1 base and J lost 2; bases outside the gene matches: 7. The CDR3 is 16 amino acids.

There are a few counts of this clone. The chain is built from TRBV11-2 and TRBJ1-5; the D is unclear. Germline loops: CDR1 SGHAT, CDR2 FQNNGV. CDR3 length: 13 residues. V was shortened by 8 bases and J by 5 bases, with 13 bases between the two germline ends. The CDR3 loop reads CASAPGSDQPQHF. The DNA for the CDR3 is TGTGCCAGCGCCCCGGGGAGCGATCAGCCCCAGCATTTT. Filled out from reference TRBV11-2 and TRBJ1-5, the complete variable domain reads EAGVAQSPRYKIIEKRQSVAFWCNPISGHATLYWYQQILGQGPKLLIQFQNNGVVDDSQLPKDRFSAERLKGVDSTLKIQPAKLEDSAVYLCASAPGSDQPQHFGDGTRLSIL.

The J gene is TRBJ2-7, the V gene TRBV7-8, with D tentatively TRBD1 (5 bases). The CDR3 contains 15 residues. Germline V gene lookup returns CDR1 SGHVS and CDR2 FQNEAQ. With 1 base removed from V and 2 bases from J, the gap between germline ends came to 12 bases. The CDR3 DNA sequence: TGTGCCAGCAGCTTAGGAGAACCAGGGCCCTACGAGCAGTACTTC. Protein product: CASSLGEPGPYEQYF.

The genes are TRBV2 and TRBJ1-5; perhaps TRBD1 as D (5 bases). The CDR3 is 15 residues long. V was cut by 4 bases and J by 1 base, with 11 bases left in between. Germline V CDR1 and CDR2: SNHLY, FYNNEI. The CDR3 protein is CASSGQSLSNQPQHF. Written as DNA, the CDR3 is TGTGCCAGCAGTGGACAGTCCCTCAGCAATCAGCCCCAGCATTTT.